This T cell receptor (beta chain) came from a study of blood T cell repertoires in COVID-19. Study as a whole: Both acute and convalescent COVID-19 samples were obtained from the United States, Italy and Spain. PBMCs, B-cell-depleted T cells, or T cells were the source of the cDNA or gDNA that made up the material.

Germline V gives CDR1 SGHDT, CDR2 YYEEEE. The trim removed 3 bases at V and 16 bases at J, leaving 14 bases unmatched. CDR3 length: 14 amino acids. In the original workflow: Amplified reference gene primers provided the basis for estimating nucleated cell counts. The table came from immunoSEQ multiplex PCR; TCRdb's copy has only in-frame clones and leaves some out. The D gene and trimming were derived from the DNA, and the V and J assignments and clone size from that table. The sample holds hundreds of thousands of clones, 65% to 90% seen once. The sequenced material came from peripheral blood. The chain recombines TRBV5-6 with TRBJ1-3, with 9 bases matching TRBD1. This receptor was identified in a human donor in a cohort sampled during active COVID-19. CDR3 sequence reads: CASSSTSGTGTPYF. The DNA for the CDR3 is TGTGCCAGCAGCTCCACCTCCGGGACAGGGACTCCTTATTTT.